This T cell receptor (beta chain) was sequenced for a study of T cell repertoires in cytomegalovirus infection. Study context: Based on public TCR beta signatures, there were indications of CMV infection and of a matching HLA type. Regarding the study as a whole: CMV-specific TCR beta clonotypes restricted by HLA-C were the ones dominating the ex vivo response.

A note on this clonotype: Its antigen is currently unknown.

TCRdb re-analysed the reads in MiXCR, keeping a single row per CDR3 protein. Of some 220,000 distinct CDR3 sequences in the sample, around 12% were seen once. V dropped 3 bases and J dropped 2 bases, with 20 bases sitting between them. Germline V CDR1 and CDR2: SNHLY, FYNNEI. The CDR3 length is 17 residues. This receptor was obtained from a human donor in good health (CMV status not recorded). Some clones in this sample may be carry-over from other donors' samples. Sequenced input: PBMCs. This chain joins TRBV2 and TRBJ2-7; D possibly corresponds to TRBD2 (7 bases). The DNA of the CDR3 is TGTGCCAGCAGTGATCCACAACAGGGAGGGGAAACCTACGAGCAGTACTTC. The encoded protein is CASSDPQQGGETYEQYF.